This T cell receptor beta chain is from a study of patients and donors after allogeneic stem cell transplantation. TCRdb ran MiXCR on the RT-PCR reads and lists one entry per CDR3 protein. The table records over 200,000 distinct CDR3 sequences, 35% to 45% of them present only once. Specimen: blood, either unsorted or a sorted T cell fraction (not recorded which). This TCR was sampled from a human donor who was either an allogeneic HSCT recipient or a stem cell or donor lymphocyte infusion donor (not recorded which). It is not recorded whose cells these are; they may come from a transplant donor.

The CDR3 region is CASSFSGGHSNQPQHF. The CDR3 nucleotides are TGTGCCAGCAGCTTCTCCGGGGGACATAGCAATCAGCCCCAGCATTTT. The genes are TRBV5-5 and TRBJ1-5, with D possibly TRBD1 on 6 matching bases. This CDR3 has 16 residues. Trimming stripped 2 bases from V and 0 bases from J, with 12 bases between. Germline CDR1 SGHKS, CDR2 YYEKEE (reference sequence).